What follows is one T cell receptor (beta chain) and its context. A much bigger clone sits one base away, suggesting this may be a read error. TCRdb fed the 5' RACE reads into MiXCR, producing one record per CDR3 protein. The table shows about 32,000 distinct CDR3 sequences, with less than 25% occurring only once. Germline V gene data show CDR1 as SGHTA and CDR2 as FQGTGA. This CDR3 region has 15 residues. V was shortened by 2 bases and J by 10 bases, with 19 bases between the two germline ends. The rearrangement uses TRBV7-3 and TRBJ2-3; tentatively, D is TRBD1 or TRBD2 (5 bases each). This TCR was recovered from a female donor with breast cancer. Material: memory CD4+ T cells sorted from blood. Subset: memory CD4+ T cells, CD4+CD45RO+CD25-. CDR3 amino acids: CASSLDGATADAQYF. The CDR3 DNA reads TGTGCCAGCAGCTTAGACGGGGCTACAGCGGATGCGCAGTATTTT. Full variable domain (remainder filled in from reference TRBV7-3 and TRBJ2-3): GAGVSQTPSNKVTEKGKYVELRCDPISGHTALYWYRQSLGQGPEFLIYFQGTGAADDSGLPNDRFFAVRPEGSVSTLKIQRTERGDSAVYLCASSLDGATADAQYFGPGTRLTVL.